This T cell receptor (beta chain) was observed in a study of blood T cell repertoires in COVID-19. Patients in Seattle were enrolled during active infection, then followed longitudinally. The assay was immunoSEQ multiplex PCR, and TCRdb's table has in-frame clones only and misses some. The sample gives under 150,000 clones, more than 90% of which show up once; about 4.5% is in the top ten. V gave up 6 bases and J gave up 3 bases; unmatched junction bases: 6. The CDR3 is 14 amino acids. CDR1 and CDR2 from the germline V gene are MNHEY and SVGAGI. The V gene is TRBV6-5, the J gene TRBJ1-1; 8 bases fit TRBD1. Sequenced: peripheral blood. The origin of this receptor is a man between 60 and 75 years old with COVID-19, enrolled during active disease. CDR3 DNA sequence: TGTGCCAGCAGGCTCGACAGGGGTGACACTGAAGCTTTCTTT. Translated: CASRLDRGDTEAFF.